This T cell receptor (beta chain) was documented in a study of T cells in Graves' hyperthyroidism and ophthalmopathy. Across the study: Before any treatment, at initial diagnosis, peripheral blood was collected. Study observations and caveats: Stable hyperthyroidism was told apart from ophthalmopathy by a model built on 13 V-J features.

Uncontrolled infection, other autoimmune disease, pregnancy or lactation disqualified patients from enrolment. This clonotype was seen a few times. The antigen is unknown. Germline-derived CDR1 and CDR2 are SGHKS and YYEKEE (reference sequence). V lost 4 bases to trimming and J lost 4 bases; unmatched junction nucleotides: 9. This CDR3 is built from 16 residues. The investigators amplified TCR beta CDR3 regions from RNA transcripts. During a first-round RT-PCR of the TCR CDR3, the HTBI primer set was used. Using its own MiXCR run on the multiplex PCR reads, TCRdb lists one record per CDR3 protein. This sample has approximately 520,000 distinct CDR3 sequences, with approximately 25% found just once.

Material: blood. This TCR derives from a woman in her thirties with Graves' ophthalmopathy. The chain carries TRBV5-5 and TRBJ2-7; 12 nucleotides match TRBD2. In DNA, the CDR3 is TGTGCCAGCAGCGCCAGTTCTAGCGGGGGGGGGTACGAGCAGTACTTC. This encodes CASSASSSGGGYEQYF.